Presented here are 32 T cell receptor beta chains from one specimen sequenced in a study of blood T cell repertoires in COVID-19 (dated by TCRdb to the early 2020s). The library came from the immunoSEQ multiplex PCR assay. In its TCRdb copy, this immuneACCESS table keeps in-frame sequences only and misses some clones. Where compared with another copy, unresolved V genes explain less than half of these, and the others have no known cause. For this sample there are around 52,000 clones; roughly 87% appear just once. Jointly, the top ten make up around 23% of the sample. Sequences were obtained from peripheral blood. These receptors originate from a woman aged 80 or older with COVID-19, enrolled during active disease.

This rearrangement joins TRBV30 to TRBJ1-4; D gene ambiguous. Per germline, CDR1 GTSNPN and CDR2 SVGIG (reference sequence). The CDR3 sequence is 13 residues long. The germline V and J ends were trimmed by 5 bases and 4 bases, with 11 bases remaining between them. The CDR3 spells CAWRREVNEKLFF. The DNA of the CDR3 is TGTGCCTGGCGTAGGGAGGTTAATGAAAAACTGTTTTTT.

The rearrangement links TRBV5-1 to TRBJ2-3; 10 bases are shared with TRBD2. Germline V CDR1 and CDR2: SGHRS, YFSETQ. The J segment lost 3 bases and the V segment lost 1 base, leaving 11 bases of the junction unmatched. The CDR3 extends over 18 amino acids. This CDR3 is CASSLMASGGVQTDTQYF. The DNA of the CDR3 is TGCGCCAGCAGCTTGATGGCTAGCGGGGGCGTTCAGACAGATACGCAGTATTTT. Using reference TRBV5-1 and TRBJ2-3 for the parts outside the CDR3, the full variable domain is KAGVTQTPRYLIKTRGQQVTLSCSPISGHRSVSWYQQTPGQGLQFLFEYFSETQRNKGNFPGRFSGRQFSNSRSEMNVSTLELGDSALYLCASSLMASGGVQTDTQYFGPGTRLTVL.

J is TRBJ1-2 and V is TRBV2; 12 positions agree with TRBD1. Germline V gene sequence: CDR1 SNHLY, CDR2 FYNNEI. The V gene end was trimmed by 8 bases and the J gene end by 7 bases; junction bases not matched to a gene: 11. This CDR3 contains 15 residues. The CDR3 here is CASSGQGARSGGYTF. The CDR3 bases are TGTGCCAGCTCGGGACAGGGGGCGCGAAGTGGTGGCTACACCTTC.

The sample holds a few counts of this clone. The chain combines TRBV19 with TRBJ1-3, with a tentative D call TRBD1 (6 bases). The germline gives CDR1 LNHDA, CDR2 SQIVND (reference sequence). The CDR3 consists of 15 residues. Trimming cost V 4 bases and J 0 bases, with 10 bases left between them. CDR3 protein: CASSTRDNSGNTIYF. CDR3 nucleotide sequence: TGTGCCAGTAGTACCCGGGACAACTCTGGAAACACCATATATTTT.

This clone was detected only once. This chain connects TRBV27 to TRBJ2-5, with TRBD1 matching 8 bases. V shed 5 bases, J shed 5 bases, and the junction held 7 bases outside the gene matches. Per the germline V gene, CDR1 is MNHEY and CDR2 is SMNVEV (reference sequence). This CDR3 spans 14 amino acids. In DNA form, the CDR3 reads TGTGCCAGCAGTAAAGGGGACAGGCTGGAGACCCAGTACTTC. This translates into CASSKGDRLETQYF.

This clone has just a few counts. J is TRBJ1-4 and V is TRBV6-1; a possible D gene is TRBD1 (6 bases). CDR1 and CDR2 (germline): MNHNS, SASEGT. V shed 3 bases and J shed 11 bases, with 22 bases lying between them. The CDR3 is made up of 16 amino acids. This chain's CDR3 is CASSDLSRGRSEKLFF. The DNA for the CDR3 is TGTGCCAGCAGTGACCTTAGCAGGGGAAGATCGGAGAAACTGTTTTTT.

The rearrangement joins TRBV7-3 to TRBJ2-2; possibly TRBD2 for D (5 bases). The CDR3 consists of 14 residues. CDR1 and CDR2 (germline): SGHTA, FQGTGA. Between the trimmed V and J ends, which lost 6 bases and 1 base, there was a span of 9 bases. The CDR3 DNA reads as TGTGCCAGCAGGGTAGGGAGGAACACCGGGGAGCTGTTTTTT. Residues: CASRVGRNTGELFF.

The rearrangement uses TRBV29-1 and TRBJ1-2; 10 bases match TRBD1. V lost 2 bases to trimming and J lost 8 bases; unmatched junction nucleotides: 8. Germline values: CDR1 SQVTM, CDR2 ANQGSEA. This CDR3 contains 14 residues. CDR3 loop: CSVEPRDRGWGYTF. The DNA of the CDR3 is TGCAGCGTTGAACCCCGGGACAGGGGTTGGGGCTACACCTTC.

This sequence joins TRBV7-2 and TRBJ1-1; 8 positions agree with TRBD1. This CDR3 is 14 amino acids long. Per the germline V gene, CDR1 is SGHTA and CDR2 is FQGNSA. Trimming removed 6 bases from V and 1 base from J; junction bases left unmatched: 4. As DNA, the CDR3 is TGTGCCAGCAGACCGACAGGGGCGAACACTGAAGCTTTCTTT. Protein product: CASRPTGANTEAFF.

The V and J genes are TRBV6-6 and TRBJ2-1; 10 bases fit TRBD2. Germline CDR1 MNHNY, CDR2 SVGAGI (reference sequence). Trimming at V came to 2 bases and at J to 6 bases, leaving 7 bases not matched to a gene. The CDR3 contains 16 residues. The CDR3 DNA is TGTGCCAGCAGTTACCGCGTAGCGGGGGGCCGCAATGAGCAGTTCTTC. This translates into CASSYRVAGGRNEQFF.

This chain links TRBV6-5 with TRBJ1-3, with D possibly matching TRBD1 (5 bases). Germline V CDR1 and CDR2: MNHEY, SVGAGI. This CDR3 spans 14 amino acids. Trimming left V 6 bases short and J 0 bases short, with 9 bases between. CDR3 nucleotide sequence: TGTGCCAGCAGCCCGACAGTCTCTGGAAACACCATATATTTT. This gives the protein CASSPTVSGNTIYF.

CDR3 protein: CASSLHREGGNTIYF. CDR3 DNA: TGTGCCAGCAGCTTGCACAGGGAGGGTGGAAACACCATATATTTT. The V and J genes are TRBV5-5 and TRBJ1-3, with D tentatively TRBD1 (6 bases). Trimming took off 1 base at V and 3 bases at J, with 11 bases between the two ends. Germline V gives CDR1 SGHKS, CDR2 YYEKEE (reference sequence). The CDR3 loop spans 15 amino acids. The variable domain in full, with the rest retrieved from reference TRBV5-5 and TRBJ1-3, is DAGVTQSPTHLIKTRGQQVTLRCSPISGHKSVSWYQQVLGQGPQFIFQYYEKEERGRGNFPDRFSARQFPNYSSELNVNALLLGDSALYLCASSLHREGGNTIYFGEGSWLTVV.

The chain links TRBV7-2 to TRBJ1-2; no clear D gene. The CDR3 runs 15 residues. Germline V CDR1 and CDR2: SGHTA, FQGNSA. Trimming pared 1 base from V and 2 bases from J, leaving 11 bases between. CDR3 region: CASSLGRASNYGYTF. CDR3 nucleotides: TGTGCCAGCAGCTTAGGGCGGGCTTCCAACTATGGCTACACCTTC.

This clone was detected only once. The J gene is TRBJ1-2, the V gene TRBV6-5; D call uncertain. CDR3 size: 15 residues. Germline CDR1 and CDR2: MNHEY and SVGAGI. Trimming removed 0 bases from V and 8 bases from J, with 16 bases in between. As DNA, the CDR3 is TGTGCCAGCAGTTACTCCATGTTGAGGGCGGGAGGCTACACCTTC. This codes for CASSYSMLRAGGYTF.

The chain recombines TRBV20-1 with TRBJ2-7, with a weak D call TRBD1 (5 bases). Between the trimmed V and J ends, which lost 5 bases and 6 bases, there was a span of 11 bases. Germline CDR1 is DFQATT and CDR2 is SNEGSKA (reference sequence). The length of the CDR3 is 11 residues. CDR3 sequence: CSALQGFEQYF. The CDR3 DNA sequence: TGCAGTGCTTTGCAGGGTTTCGAGCAGTACTTC.

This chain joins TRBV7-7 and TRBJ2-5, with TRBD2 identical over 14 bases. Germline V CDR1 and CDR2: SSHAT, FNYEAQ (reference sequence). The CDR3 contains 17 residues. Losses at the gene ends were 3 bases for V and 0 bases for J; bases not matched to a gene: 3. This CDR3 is CASSLGLAGVNQETQYF. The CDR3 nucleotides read TGTGCCAGCAGCTTGGGACTAGCGGGGGTTAACCAAGAGACCCAGTACTTC.

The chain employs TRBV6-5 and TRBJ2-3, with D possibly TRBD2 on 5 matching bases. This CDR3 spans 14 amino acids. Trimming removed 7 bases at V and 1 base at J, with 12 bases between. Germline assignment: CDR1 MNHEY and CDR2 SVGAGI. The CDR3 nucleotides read TGTGCCAGCACGGAGGTGAGAGGCACAGATACGCAGTATTTT. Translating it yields CASTEVRGTDTQYF.

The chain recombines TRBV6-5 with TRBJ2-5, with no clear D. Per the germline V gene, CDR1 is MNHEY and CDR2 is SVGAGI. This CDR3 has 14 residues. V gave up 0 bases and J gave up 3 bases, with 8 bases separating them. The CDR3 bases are TGTGCCAGCAGTTACTCCCCCCAGAAAGAGACCCAGTACTTC. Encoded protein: CASSYSPQKETQYF.

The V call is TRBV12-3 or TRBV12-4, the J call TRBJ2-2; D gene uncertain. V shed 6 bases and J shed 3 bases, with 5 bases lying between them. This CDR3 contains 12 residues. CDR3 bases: TGTGCCAGCAGCCCGGACACCGGGGAGCTGTTTTTT. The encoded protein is CASSPDTGELFF.

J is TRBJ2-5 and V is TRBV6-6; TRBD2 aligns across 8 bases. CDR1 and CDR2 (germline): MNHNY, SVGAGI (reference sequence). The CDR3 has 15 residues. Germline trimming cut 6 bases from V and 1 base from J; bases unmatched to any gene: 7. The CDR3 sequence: CASSHRGGFQETQYF. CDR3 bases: TGTGCCAGCAGCCACCGGGGGGGCTTCCAAGAGACCCAGTACTTC.

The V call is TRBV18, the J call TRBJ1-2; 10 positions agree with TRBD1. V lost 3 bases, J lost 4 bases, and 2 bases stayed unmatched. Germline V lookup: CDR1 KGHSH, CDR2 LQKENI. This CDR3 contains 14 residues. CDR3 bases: TGTGCCAGCTCACCCGGGACAGGGGTCTATGGCTACACCTTC. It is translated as CASSPGTGVYGYTF.

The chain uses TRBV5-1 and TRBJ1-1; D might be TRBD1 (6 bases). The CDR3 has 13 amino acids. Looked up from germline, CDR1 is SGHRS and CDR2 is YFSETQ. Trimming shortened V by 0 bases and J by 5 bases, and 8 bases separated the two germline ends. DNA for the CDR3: TGCGCCAGCAGCTTGGACAGGGAAACTGAAGCTTTCTTT. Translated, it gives CASSLDRETEAFF.

The CDR3 loop reads CASSLRQGYGHGYTF. In DNA, the CDR3 is TGTGCCAGCAGTTTAAGACAGGGGTATGGTCATGGCTACACCTTC. The V call is TRBV27, the J call TRBJ1-2; the match to TRBD1 covers 8 bases. The CDR3 is 15 residues long. CDR1 and CDR2 from the germline V gene are MNHEY and SMNVEV (reference sequence). The V and J ends lost 2 bases and 6 bases, in that order; junction bases with no gene match: 8.

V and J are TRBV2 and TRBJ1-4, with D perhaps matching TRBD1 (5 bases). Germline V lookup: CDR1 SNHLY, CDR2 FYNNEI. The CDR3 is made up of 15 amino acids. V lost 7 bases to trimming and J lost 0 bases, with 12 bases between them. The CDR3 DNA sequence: TGTGCCAGCAAAGAGACAGCCCCAACTAATGAAAAACTGTTTTTT. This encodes CASKETAPTNEKLFF.

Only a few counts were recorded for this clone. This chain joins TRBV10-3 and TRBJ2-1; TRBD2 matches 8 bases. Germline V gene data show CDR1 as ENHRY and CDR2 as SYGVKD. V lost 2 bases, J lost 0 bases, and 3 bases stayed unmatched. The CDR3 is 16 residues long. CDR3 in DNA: TGTGCCATCAGTGAGCCGAGCGGGGGCTCCTACAATGAGCAGTTCTTC. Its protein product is CAISEPSGGSYNEQFF.

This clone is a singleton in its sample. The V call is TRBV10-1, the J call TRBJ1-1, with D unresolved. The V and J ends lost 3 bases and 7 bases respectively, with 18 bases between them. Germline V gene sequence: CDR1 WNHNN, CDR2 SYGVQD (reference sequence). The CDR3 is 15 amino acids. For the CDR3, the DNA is TGCGCCAGCAGTGATACAATAGGGTCGAGGGATGAAGCTTTCTTT. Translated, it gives CASSDTIGSRDEAFF.

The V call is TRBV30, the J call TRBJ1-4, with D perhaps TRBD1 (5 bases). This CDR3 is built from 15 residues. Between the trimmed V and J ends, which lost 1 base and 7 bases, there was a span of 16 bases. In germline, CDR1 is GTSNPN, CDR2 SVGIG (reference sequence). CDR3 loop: CAWSGRDFTFEKLFF. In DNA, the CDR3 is TGTGCCTGGAGTGGCCGGGACTTTACCTTTGAAAAACTGTTTTTT.

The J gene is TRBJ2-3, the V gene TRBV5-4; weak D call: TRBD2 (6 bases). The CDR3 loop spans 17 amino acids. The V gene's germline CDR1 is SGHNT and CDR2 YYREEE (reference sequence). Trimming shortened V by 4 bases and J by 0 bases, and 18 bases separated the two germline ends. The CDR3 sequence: CASSARRRGSSTDTQYF. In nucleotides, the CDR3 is TGTGCCAGCAGCGCCCGGAGGAGGGGCTCTAGCACAGATACGCAGTATTTT.

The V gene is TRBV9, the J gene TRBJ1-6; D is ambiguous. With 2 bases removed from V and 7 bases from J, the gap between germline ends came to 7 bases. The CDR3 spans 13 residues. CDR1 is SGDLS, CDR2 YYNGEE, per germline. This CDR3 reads CASSVSGNSPLHF. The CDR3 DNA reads TGTGCCAGCAGCGTGTCGGGGAATTCACCCCTCCACTTT.

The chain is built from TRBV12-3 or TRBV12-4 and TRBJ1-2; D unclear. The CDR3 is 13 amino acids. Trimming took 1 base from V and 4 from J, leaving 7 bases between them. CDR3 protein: CASSLVSGYGYTF. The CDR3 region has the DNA TGTGCCAGCAGTTTAGTGTCAGGCTATGGCTACACCTTC.

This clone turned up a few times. CDR3 in amino acids: CASSGTVGNSPLHF. The CDR3, as DNA: TGTGCCAGCAGTGGGACAGTAGGCAATTCACCCCTCCACTTT. The chain combines TRBV2 with TRBJ1-6, with a tentative D call TRBD1 (6 bases). Trimming took off 4 bases at V and 7 bases at J, with 11 bases between the two ends. In germline, CDR1 is SNHLY, CDR2 FYNNEI. The CDR3 runs to 14 residues. The variable domain in full, completed from reference TRBV2 and TRBJ1-6, reads EPEVTQTPSHQVTQMGQEVILRCVPISNHLYFYWYRQILGQKVEFLVSFYNNEISEKSEIFDDQFSVERPDGSNFTLKIRSTKLEDSAMYFCASSGTVGNSPLHFGNGTRLTVT.

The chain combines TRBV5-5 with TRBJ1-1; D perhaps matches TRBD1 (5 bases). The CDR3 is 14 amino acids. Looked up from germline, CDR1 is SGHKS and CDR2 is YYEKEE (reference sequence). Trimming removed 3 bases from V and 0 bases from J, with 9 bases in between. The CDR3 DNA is TGTGCCAGCAGCTCGGACATAATGAACACTGAAGCTTTCTTT. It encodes CASSSDIMNTEAFF.